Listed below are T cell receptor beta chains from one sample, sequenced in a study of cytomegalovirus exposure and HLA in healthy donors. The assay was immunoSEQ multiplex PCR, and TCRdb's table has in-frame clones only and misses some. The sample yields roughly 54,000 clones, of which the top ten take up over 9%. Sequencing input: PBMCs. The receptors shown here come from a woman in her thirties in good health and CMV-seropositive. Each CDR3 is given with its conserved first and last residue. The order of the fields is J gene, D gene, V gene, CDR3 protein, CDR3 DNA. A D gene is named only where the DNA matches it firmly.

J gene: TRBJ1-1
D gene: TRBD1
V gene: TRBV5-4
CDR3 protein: CASSLGQGVNTEAFF
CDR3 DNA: TGTGCCAGCAGCTTGGGACAGGGAGTGAACACTGAAGCTTTCTTT

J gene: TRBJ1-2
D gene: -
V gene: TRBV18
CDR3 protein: CASSPVAPGSGYGYTF
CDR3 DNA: TGTGCCAGCTCACCCGTCGCCCCGGGATCTGGCTATGGCTACACCTTC

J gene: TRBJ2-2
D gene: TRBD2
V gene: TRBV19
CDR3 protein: CASKVGLADTGELFF
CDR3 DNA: TGTGCCAGTAAGGTTGGACTAGCGGATACCGGGGAGCTGTTTTTT

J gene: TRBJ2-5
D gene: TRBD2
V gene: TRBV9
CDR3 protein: CASSPRLAGEGTQYF
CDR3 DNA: TGTGCCAGCAGCCCCAGACTAGCGGGGGAGGGGACCCAGTACTTC

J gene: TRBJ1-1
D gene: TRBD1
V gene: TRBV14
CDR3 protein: CASSQKTGWDTEAFF
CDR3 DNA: TGTGCCAGCAGCCAAAAGACAGGGTGGGACACTGAAGCTTTCTTT

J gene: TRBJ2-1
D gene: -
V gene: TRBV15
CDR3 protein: CATSREGSSDNEQFF
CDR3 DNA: TGTGCCACCAGCAGAGAAGGGAGCTCCGACAATGAGCAGTTCTTC

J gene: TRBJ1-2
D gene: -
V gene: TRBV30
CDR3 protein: CAWSLYAGGGYGYTF
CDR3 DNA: TGTGCCTGGAGCCTGTACGCGGGGGGAGGCTATGGCTACACCTTC

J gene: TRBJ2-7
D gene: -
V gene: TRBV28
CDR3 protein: CASSSGSYEQYF
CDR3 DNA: TGTGCCAGCAGTTCAGGCTCCTACGAGCAGTACTTC

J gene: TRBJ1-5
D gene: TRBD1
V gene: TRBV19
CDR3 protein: CASSTGTGYSNQPQHF
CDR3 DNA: TGTGCCAGTAGTACCGGGACAGGGTATAGCAATCAGCCCCAGCATTTT

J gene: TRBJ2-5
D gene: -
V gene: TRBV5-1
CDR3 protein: CASSLTVVGQETQYF
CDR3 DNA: TGCGCCAGCAGCTTGACAGTCGTTGGTCAAGAGACCCAGTACTTC

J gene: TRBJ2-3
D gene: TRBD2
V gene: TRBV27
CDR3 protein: CASSFSGRRTDTQYF
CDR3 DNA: TGTGCCAGCAGTTTTAGCGGGAGAAGGACAGATACGCAGTATTTT

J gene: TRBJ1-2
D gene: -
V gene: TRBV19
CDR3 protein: CASSTGSWSDNYGYTF
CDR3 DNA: TGTGCCAGTAGTACGGGGTCGTGGTCCGATAACTATGGCTACACCTTC

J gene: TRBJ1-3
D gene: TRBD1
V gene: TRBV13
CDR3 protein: CASSPNRGPGNTIYF
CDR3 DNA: TGTGCCAGCAGCCCCAACAGGGGACCGGGAAACACCATATATTTT

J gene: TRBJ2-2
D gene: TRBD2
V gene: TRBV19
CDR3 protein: CASSTPSGANTGELFF
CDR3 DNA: TGTGCCAGTAGTACTCCTAGCGGGGCGAACACCGGGGAGCTGTTTTTT

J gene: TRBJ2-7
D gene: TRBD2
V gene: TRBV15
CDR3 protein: CATSRELAGGGYEQYF
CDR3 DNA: TGTGCCACCAGCAGAGAACTAGCGGGAGGCGGGTACGAGCAGTACTTC

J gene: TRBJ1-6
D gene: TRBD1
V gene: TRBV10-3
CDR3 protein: CATTLGTGGDGYNSPLHF
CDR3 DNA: TGTGCCACCACGTTAGGGACAGGGGGCGACGGCTATAATTCACCCCTCCACTTT

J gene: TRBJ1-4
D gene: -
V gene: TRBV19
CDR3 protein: CASTGATNEKLFF
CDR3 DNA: TGTGCCAGTACAGGGGCAACTAATGAAAAACTGTTTTTT

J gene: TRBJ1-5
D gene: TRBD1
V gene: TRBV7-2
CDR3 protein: CASSPQTGGSPQHF
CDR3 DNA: TGTGCCAGCAGCCCCCAGACAGGGGGTAGTCCCCAGCATTTT

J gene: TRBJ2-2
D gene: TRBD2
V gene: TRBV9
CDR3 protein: CASSQGTSGELFF
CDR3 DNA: TGTGCCAGCAGCCAAGGGACTAGCGGGGAGCTGTTTTTT

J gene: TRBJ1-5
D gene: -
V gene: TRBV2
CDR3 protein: CASDGRLSNQPQHF
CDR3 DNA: TGTGCCAGCGATGGCCGTCTTAGCAATCAGCCCCAGCATTTT

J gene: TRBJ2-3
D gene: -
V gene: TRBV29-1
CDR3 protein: CSVDVGGRSTDTQYF
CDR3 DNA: TGCAGCGTTGACGTCGGGGGGCGAAGCACAGATACGCAGTATTTT

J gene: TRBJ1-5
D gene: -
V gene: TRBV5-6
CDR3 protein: CASSLLNQPQHF
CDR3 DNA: TGTGCCAGCAGCTTGCTAAATCAGCCCCAGCATTTT

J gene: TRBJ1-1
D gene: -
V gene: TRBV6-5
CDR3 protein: CASSYSWQGINTEAFF
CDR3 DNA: TGTGCCAGCAGTTACTCCTGGCAGGGAATAAACACTGAAGCTTTCTTT